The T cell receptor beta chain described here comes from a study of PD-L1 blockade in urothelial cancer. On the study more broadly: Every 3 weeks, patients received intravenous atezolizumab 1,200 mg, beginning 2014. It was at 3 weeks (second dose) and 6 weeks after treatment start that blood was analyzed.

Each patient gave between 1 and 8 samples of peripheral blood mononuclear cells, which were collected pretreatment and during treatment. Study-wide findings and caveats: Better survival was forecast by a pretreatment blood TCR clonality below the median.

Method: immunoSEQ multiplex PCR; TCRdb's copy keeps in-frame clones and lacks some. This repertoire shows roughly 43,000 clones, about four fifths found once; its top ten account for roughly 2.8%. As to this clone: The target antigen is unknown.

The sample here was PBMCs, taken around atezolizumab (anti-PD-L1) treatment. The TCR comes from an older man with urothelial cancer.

The CDR3 is CASSLGGPDEQFF. CDR3 bases: TGTGCCAGCAGCCTGGGAGGGCCGGATGAGCAGTTCTTC. The J gene is TRBJ2-1, the V gene TRBV7-3, with 7 nucleotides matching TRBD2. The V segment lost 5 bases and the J segment 8 bases; nucleotides outside the gene matches: 6. The CDR3 is 13 residues long. Germline V lookup: CDR1 SGHTA, CDR2 FQGTGA.